One sample yielded the 18 T cell receptor beta chains listed below, sequenced in a study of cytomegalovirus exposure and HLA in healthy donors. This PCR relied on a set of 60 Vbeta primers and 13 Jbeta primers. Data came from immunoSEQ multiplex PCR; TCRdb stores just in-frame clones and leaves some out. This repertoire shows 60,000 or so clones, roughly 87% found once; its top ten account for around 10%. Sequencing was performed on PBMCs. Receptors were obtained from a female donor in good health and CMV-seronegative.

J is TRBJ1-1 and V is TRBV19; D is perhaps TRBD1 (6 bases). The CDR3 extends over 14 amino acids. Trimming took off 6 bases at V and 6 bases at J, with 17 bases between the two ends. Germline V lookup: CDR1 LNHDA, CDR2 SQIVND (reference sequence). The CDR3 bases are TGTGCCAGTAGGGAGCAGGGGTTCTTCTCTGAAGCTTTCTTT. Residues: CASREQGFFSEAFF.

The chain uses TRBV9 and TRBJ1-2; TRBD1 matches 8 bases. This CDR3 is 17 amino acids long. V was clipped by 3 bases and J by 8 bases; unmatched bases: 18. The germline V gene encodes CDR1 SGDLS and CDR2 YYNGEE. CDR3 region: CASSAPGTGKGVQGYTF. The CDR3 DNA reads TGTGCCAGCAGCGCCCCCGGGACAGGTAAAGGAGTGCAGGGCTACACCTTC.

The V call is TRBV18, the J call TRBJ1-3; D gene unclear. Germline V lookup: CDR1 KGHSH, CDR2 LQKENI. CDR3 length: 12 amino acids. Between the trimmed V and J ends, which lost 10 bases and 3 bases, there was a span of 10 bases. In DNA form, the CDR3 reads TGTGCCATGACCACAGATGGAAACACCATATATTTT. Amino acid sequence: CAMTTDGNTIYF.

The chain recombines TRBV7-2 with TRBJ2-3, with D possibly matching TRBD2 (6 bases). V lost 2 bases, J lost 0 bases, and 12 bases lay in between. CDR3 length: 16 amino acids. Germline V lookup: CDR1 SGHTA, CDR2 FQGNSA. The CDR3 spells CASSLNPGLSTDTQYF. The CDR3 DNA reads TGTGCCAGCAGCTTAAACCCGGGACTCAGCACAGATACGCAGTATTTT.

V is TRBV18 and J is TRBJ2-7; tentatively, D is TRBD1 (6 bases). The CDR3 consists of 13 residues. Germline V lookup: CDR1 KGHSH, CDR2 LQKENI. The germline V and J ends were trimmed by 0 bases and 5 bases, with 8 bases remaining between them. CDR3 coding DNA: TGTGCCAGCTCACCACCTGGGGGCAACGAGCAGTACTTC. Amino acids: CASSPPGGNEQYF. The full variable domain, completed using reference TRBV18 and TRBJ2-7, is NAGVMQNPRHLVRRRGQEARLRCSPMKGHSHVYWYRQLPEEGLKFMVYLQKENIIDESGMPKERFSAEFPKEGPSILRIQQVVRGDSAAYFCASSPPGGNEQYFGPGTRLTVT.

The chain employs TRBV2 and TRBJ1-2, with D possibly TRBD1 on 6 matching bases. The germline V gene has CDR1 SNHLY and CDR2 FYNNEI. This CDR3 contains 15 residues. V was cut by 3 bases and J by 4 bases, with 15 bases left in between. The CDR3 protein is CASSESGVPLYGYTF. As DNA, the CDR3 is TGTGCCAGCAGTGAGTCAGGGGTCCCTCTCTATGGCTACACCTTC.

This rearrangement joins TRBV5-4 to TRBJ2-5; TRBD1 matches 10 bases. This CDR3 region has 17 residues. Germline CDR1 and CDR2: SGHNT and YYREEE (reference sequence). The V segment lost 4 bases and the J segment 5 bases; nucleotides outside the gene matches: 14. The CDR3 here is CASSNRARRGQGETQYF. The CDR3 DNA reads TGTGCCAGCAGCAACCGGGCCCGCCGGGGACAGGGGGAGACCCAGTACTTC.

The count of this clone is one. The chain joins TRBV4-3 to TRBJ2-1; tentative D call: TRBD2 (7 bases). Germline CDR1 is LGHNA and CDR2 is YSLEER. V lost 3 bases, J lost 11 bases, and 17 bases lay in between. The CDR3 covers 14 residues. CDR3 bases: TGCGCCAGCAGCCATGACAAGGGGGGGACTAAGCAGTTCTTC. This translates into CASSHDKGGTKQFF.

This clone was observed a few times. This chain links TRBV28 with TRBJ1-2; D is perhaps TRBD1 (6 bases). The CDR3 has 17 amino acids. Germline V gene data show CDR1 as MDHEN and CDR2 as SYDVKM. Trimming pared 6 bases from V and 3 bases from J, leaving 23 bases between. Here the CDR3 DNA reads TGTGCCAGCAGAAGCATCATTCAGGGGCGTAAAGACTATGGCTACACCTTC. Residues: CASRSIIQGRKDYGYTF.

The chain uses TRBV5-4 and TRBJ2-5, with 11 positions matching TRBD1. V dropped 3 bases and J dropped 4; count of bases not matched to a gene: 8. The CDR3 is made up of 16 amino acids. In germline, CDR1 is SGHNT, CDR2 YYREEE (reference sequence). The CDR3 DNA follows: TGTGCCAGCAGCTCAAGGACAGGGGGCGAAAGAGAGACCCAGTACTTC. This gives the protein CASSSRTGGERETQYF.

V gene TRBV7-2 combines with J gene TRBJ2-2; 8 bases line up with TRBD1. Trimming took 10 bases from V and 3 from J; bases not matched to a gene: 7. The CDR3 has 14 residues. The germline gives CDR1 SGHTA, CDR2 FQGNSA. The CDR3 protein is CATMDRAYTGELFF. In DNA form, the CDR3 reads TGTGCCACCATGGACAGGGCCTACACCGGGGAGCTGTTTTTT.

This clone was found once. The rearrangement uses TRBV9 and TRBJ2-7, with 10 bases that match TRBD1. This CDR3 has 16 amino acids. The germline gives CDR1 SGDLS, CDR2 YYNGEE. The V and J ends lost 0 bases and 2 bases, in that order; junction bases with no gene match: 5. CDR3 in amino acids: CASSVGLGTGAYEQYF. The CDR3 DNA follows: TGTGCCAGCAGCGTAGGACTTGGGACAGGGGCCTACGAGCAGTACTTC.

This chain joins TRBV9 and TRBJ2-7; 9 bases are shared with TRBD1. The length of the CDR3 is 15 residues. Germline trimming cut 2 bases from V and 4 bases from J; bases unmatched to any gene: 7. CDR1 is SGDLS, CDR2 YYNGEE, per germline. The CDR3 bases are TGTGCCAGCAGCGTTACAGGGGGCGCGGGGTACGAGCAGTACTTC. Its protein is CASSVTGGAGYEQYF.

This chain links TRBV7-3 with TRBJ1-1, with D uncertain. The germline V gene encodes CDR1 SGHTA and CDR2 FQGTGA. V shed 5 bases and J shed 1 base, with 8 bases lying between them. The CDR3 loop spans 13 amino acids. CDR3 region: CASSAQKNTEAFF. The DNA of the CDR3 is TGTGCCAGCAGCGCTCAGAAGAACACTGAAGCTTTCTTT. Using reference TRBV7-3 and TRBJ1-1 for the parts outside the CDR3, the full variable domain is GAGVSQTPSNKVTEKGKYVELRCDPISGHTALYWYRQSLGQGPEFLIYFQGTGAADDSGLPNDRFFAVRPEGSVSTLKIQRTERGDSAVYLCASSAQKNTEAFFGQGTRLTVV.

The chain employs TRBV25-1 and TRBJ2-1; TRBD1 agrees at 7 bases. Germline V gene lookup returns CDR1 MGHDK and CDR2 SYGVNS. V dropped 5 bases and J dropped 0; count of bases not matched to a gene: 4. This CDR3 spans 15 amino acids. In nucleotides, the CDR3 is TGTGCCAGCAGTAAGGGACAGACCTCCTACAATGAGCAGTTCTTC. Protein product: CASSKGQTSYNEQFF.

This chain joins TRBV28 and TRBJ1-2; D remains ambiguous. Germline V gene sequence: CDR1 MDHEN, CDR2 SYDVKM. V lost 7 bases and J 6 bases, leaving 21 bases between the germline ends. The CDR3 has 15 amino acids. The CDR3 is CASIATSSLDHGYTF. DNA for the CDR3: TGTGCCAGCATAGCGACATCCTCGTTAGACCATGGCTACACCTTC.

V is TRBV2 and J is TRBJ2-7; tentative D call: TRBD2 (5 bases). The germline V gene encodes CDR1 SNHLY and CDR2 FYNNEI. With 3 bases removed from V and 5 bases from J, the gap between germline ends came to 11 bases. The CDR3 has 13 residues. CDR3 amino acids: CASSDTEVHEQYF. The CDR3 region has the DNA TGTGCCAGCAGTGATACGGAGGTCCACGAGCAGTACTTC.

This chain joins TRBV19 and TRBJ2-3, with D perhaps matching TRBD2 (5 bases). Trimming stripped 7 bases from V and 4 bases from J, with 12 bases between. Germline-derived CDR1 and CDR2 are LNHDA and SQIVND (reference sequence). The CDR3 extends over 13 amino acids. The DNA for the CDR3 is TGTGCCAGTACCGGGGATTGGGCAGATACGCAGTATTTT. Translating it yields CASTGDWADTQYF.